Described below is a single T cell receptor beta chain sequence and its context. The sample comes from a study of blood T cell repertoires in COVID-19. The CDR3 runs 13 residues. V was pared by 3 bases and J by 0 bases, with 5 bases between. The germline V gene encodes CDR1 SEHNR and CDR2 FQNEAQ (reference sequence). Original data processing: Reference gene primer amplification in the assay estimated nucleated cell counts. Sequencing was performed with immunoSEQ multiplex PCR; in TCRdb, only in-frame clones are kept and a portion is missing. V and J calls and clone size are copied from that table; D and trimming were computed from the DNA. The data show around 65,000 clones, around 87% seen once.

The chain is built from TRBV7-9 and TRBJ1-2; D gene ambiguous. The clonotype comes from a human donor in a cohort sampled during active COVID-19. Sequencing was done on a sample of peripheral blood. CDR3 loop: CASSFGANYGYTF. CDR3 sequence (DNA): TGTGCCAGCAGCTTCGGGGCTAACTATGGCTACACCTTC.